The next 32 T cell receptor beta chains were all read from a single sample in a study of CD8 T cells in Susac syndrome. Reverse transcription of about 0.45 to 1 ug RNA was performed with random hexamers. Each CDR3 protein is one row after TCRdb ran MiXCR on the immunoSEQ multiplex PCR reads. This table holds 200,000 to 250,000 distinct CDR3 sequences, 80% to 95% found once. Sequences were obtained from CD4+ T cells from PBMCs. These receptors came from a human donor with multiple sclerosis.

J is TRBJ2-2 and V is TRBV6-5; 9 bases are a match to TRBD1. Germline V gene sequence: CDR1 MNHEY, CDR2 SVGAGI. This CDR3 has 18 amino acids. Trimming cost V 2 bases and J 1 base; bases outside gene matches: 8. CDR3 sequence (DNA): TGTGCCAGCAGTTACCCCCGAACAGGGGGCGAGAACACCGGGGAGCTGTTTTTT. It codes for CASSYPRTGGENTGELFF.

The chain recombines TRBV20-1 with TRBJ1-5; D not resolved. This CDR3 spans 15 amino acids. CDR1 is DFQATT and CDR2 is SNEGSKA in the germline V gene (reference sequence). Trimming took 6 bases from V and 0 from J, leaving 15 bases between them. CDR3 sequence: CSAKPPRYSNQPQHF. The DNA of the CDR3 is TGCAGTGCGAAACCCCCGCGTTATAGCAATCAGCCCCAGCATTTT.

The V and J genes are TRBV30 and TRBJ2-1; 8 bases map to TRBD2. The junction had 9 bases not matched to a gene; V was cut back by 4 bases and J by 7 bases. Germline V gene lookup returns CDR1 GTSNPN and CDR2 SVGIG (reference sequence). This CDR3 is built from 14 residues. CDR3 nucleotides: TGTGCCTGGACCCGGGGGGGTCCCTGGAATGAGCAGTTCTTC. It translates to CAWTRGGPWNEQFF. Filled out from reference TRBV30 and TRBJ2-1, the complete variable domain reads SQTIHQWPATLVQPVGSPLSLECTVEGTSNPNLYWYRQAAGRGLQLLFYSVGIGQISSEVPQNLSASRPQDRQFILSSKKLLLSDSGFYLCAWTRGGPWNEQFFGPGTRLTVL.

This clonotype was picked up one time. The V and J genes are TRBV3-1 and TRBJ1-1; D might be TRBD1 (6 bases). The germline CDR1 and CDR2 sequences are LGHDT and YNNKEL (reference sequence). V was trimmed by 4 bases and J by 2 bases, leaving 11 bases between them. CDR3 size: 14 residues. Here the CDR3 reads CASSRRGDNTEAFF. CDR3 DNA: TGTGCCAGCAGCCGCAGGGGCGACAACACTGAAGCTTTCTTT.

This chain connects TRBV20-1 to TRBJ1-1; D not resolved. Looked up from germline, CDR1 is DFQATT and CDR2 is SNEGSKA (reference sequence). The CDR3 has 14 amino acids. Trimming took 2 bases from V and 8 from J, leaving 18 bases between them. The CDR3 sequence: CSARKELPPEEAFF. The DNA for the CDR3 is TGCAGTGCTAGAAAGGAGCTTCCCCCCGAGGAAGCTTTCTTT.

The chain carries TRBV20-1 and TRBJ2-5, with D tentatively TRBD1 (5 bases). The V gene's germline CDR1 is DFQATT and CDR2 SNEGSKA (reference sequence). This CDR3 is 14 amino acids long. V lost 1 base to trimming and J lost 3 bases, with 12 bases between them. For the CDR3, the DNA is TGCAGTGCTAGAGGAAAGACAGTAGAAGAGACCCAGTACTTC. It yields the protein CSARGKTVEETQYF.

The chain recombines TRBV13 with TRBJ2-4; D is unresolved. Germline CDR1 PRHDT, CDR2 FYEKMQ (reference sequence). V dropped 0 bases and J dropped 0 bases, with 15 bases sitting between them. The length of the CDR3 is 18 residues. As DNA, the CDR3 is TGTGCCAGCAGCTTAGGCCTAACGGCGCTACTAGCCAAAAACATTCAGTACTTC. Translation: CASSLGLTALLAKNIQYF.

The CDR3 sequence: CASSRDGVGGANGYTF. The CDR3 region has the DNA TGTGCCAGCAGCCGGGACGGGGTAGGGGGCGCGAATGGCTACACCTTC. The J gene is TRBJ1-2, the V gene TRBV14; 7 bases line up with TRBD1. V dropped 4 bases and J dropped 6; count of bases not matched to a gene: 14. Germline V gene data show CDR1 as SGHDN and CDR2 as FVKESK. The CDR3 runs 16 residues.

The V call is TRBV6-5, the J call TRBJ2-3, with TRBD2 identical over 7 bases. Germline V gene sequence: CDR1 MNHEY, CDR2 SVGAGI. V trimming: 10 bases; J trimming: 2 bases; junction bases outside the gene matches: 3. The CDR3 length is 12 residues. The CDR3 is CATAGDTDTQYF. As DNA, the CDR3 is TGTGCCACTGCGGGAGACACAGATACGCAGTATTTT.

This chain links TRBV6-5 with TRBJ2-7, with 8 bases that match TRBD1. After removal of 6 bases from V and 4 bases from J, the junction contained 11 bases not matched to a gene. The CDR3 sequence is 15 residues long. Germline-derived CDR1 and CDR2 are MNHEY and SVGAGI. CDR3 nucleotide sequence: TGTGCCAGCAGAGGTCAGGGGGCCCGGCATTACGAGCAGTACGTC. Translating gives CASRGQGARHYEQYV.

V and J are TRBV6-1 and TRBJ2-1; 8 positions match TRBD1. The CDR3 runs 14 residues. Losses at the gene ends were 2 bases for V and 15 bases for J; bases not matched to a gene: 12. Looked up from germline, CDR1 is MNHNS and CDR2 is SASEGT. DNA of the CDR3: TGTGCCAGCAGTGAATTCGACAGGGGAGCCAGGCCGTTCTTC. Protein sequence: CASSEFDRGARPFF.

The V call is TRBV7-8, the J call TRBJ2-7; a weak D match, TRBD2 (6 bases). Germline V gene sequence: CDR1 SGHVS, CDR2 FQNEAQ. V was shortened by 1 base and J by 4 bases, with 20 bases between the two germline ends. The CDR3 has 17 residues. DNA of the CDR3: TGTGCCAGCAGCTTAGGGGGGGATATTAGCGGATTTTACGAGCAGTACGTC. It specifies CASSLGGDISGFYEQYV.

This clonotype showed up just once. The genes are TRBV5-4 and TRBJ2-3, with D tentatively TRBD2 (5 bases). With 7 bases removed from V and 6 bases from J, the gap between germline ends came to 15 bases. Germline V gene sequence: CDR1 SGHNT, CDR2 YYREEE (reference sequence). The CDR3 length is 13 residues. The CDR3 bases are TGTGCCAGCGGCCCCGGGATCACCGATACGCAGTATTTT. Translated, it gives CASGPGITDTQYF.

The chain links TRBV30 to TRBJ1-6; D is ambiguous. V shed 0 bases and J shed 10 bases, with 7 bases lying between them. Germline CDR1 is GTSNPN and CDR2 is SVGIG (reference sequence). The CDR3 length is 12 residues. The CDR3 is CAWSVQTSPLHF. CDR3 nucleotides: TGTGCCTGGAGTGTACAAACCTCACCCCTCCACTTT.

The DNA of the CDR3 is TGTGCCAGCAGCCCTAGGTTTAGGTCCGGGGAGCTGTTTTTT. Its translation: CASSPRFRSGELFF. This chain uses TRBV11-3 with TRBJ2-2; D is unclear. Trimming left V 5 bases short and J 6 bases short, with 13 bases between. Germline CDR1 is SGHNT and CDR2 is YENEEA. The CDR3 contains 14 residues.

This chain connects TRBV10-3 to TRBJ2-4; 9 bases map to TRBD2. Germline trimming cut 2 bases from V and 8 bases from J; bases unmatched to any gene: 1. From germline, CDR1 is ENHRY and CDR2 SYGVKD. CDR3 size: 13 residues. The CDR3 reads CAISEGGGDIQYF. The CDR3 nucleotides are TGTGCCATCAGTGAGGGCGGGGGGGACATTCAGTACTTC.

This chain links TRBV29-1 with TRBJ2-3, with D uncertain. V was pared by 1 base and J by 6 bases, with 11 bases between. The CDR3 spans 13 residues. Germline V gene data show CDR1 as SQVTM and CDR2 as ANQGSEA. The CDR3 DNA reads as TGCAGCGTTGAAGCTCATGTGAAGGATACGCAGTATTTT. Translation gives CSVEAHVKDTQYF.

The J gene is TRBJ1-1, the V gene TRBV28; 9 positions agree with TRBD1. In germline, CDR1 is MDHEN, CDR2 SYDVKM. This CDR3 spans 14 amino acids. The trim removed 2 bases at V and 10 bases at J, leaving 8 bases unmatched. CDR3 region: CASSLPGTGRGAFF. In nucleotides, the CDR3 is TGTGCCAGCAGTTTACCCGGGACAGGGCGAGGAGCTTTCTTT.

The rearrangement links TRBV3-1 to TRBJ2-1, with D possibly matching TRBD1 (5 bases). This CDR3 comprises 15 residues. Germline-derived CDR1 and CDR2 are LGHDT and YNNKEL (reference sequence). Between the trimmed V and J ends, which lost 1 base and 8 bases, there was a span of 15 bases. The CDR3 loop is CASSQVGGQGYEQFF. In nucleotides, the CDR3 is TGTGCCAGCAGCCAAGTAGGCGGCCAGGGTTATGAGCAGTTCTTC.

This clonotype was seen once. The chain recombines TRBV7-3 with TRBJ2-1; tentative D call: TRBD2 (5 bases). CDR3 length: 14 amino acids. Looked up from germline, CDR1 is SGHTA and CDR2 is FQGTGA. V gave up 2 bases and J gave up 5 bases, with 10 bases separating them. The CDR3 reads CASSLGGPNNEQFF. DNA for the CDR3: TGTGCCAGCAGCTTAGGCGGGCCCAACAATGAGCAGTTCTTC.

The chain links TRBV7-8 to TRBJ1-1; the D gene is possibly TRBD1 (6 bases). Trimming stripped 4 bases from V and 7 bases from J, with 16 bases between. Germline loops: CDR1 SGHVS, CDR2 FQNEAQ. The CDR3 consists of 14 residues. The CDR3 nucleotides are TGTGCCAGCAGCTCTATTCGGGGGGCTGATGAAGCTTTCTTT. This translates into CASSSIRGADEAFF.

V and J are TRBV20-1 and TRBJ2-1, with a tentative D call TRBD2 (7 bases). Trimming cost V 3 bases and J 5 bases, with 23 bases left between them. This CDR3 is 17 amino acids long. The germline CDR1 and CDR2 sequences are DFQATT and SNEGSKA (reference sequence). The CDR3 loop is CSASWGGLAAENNEQFF. Written as DNA, the CDR3 is TGCAGTGCTAGTTGGGGGGGGCTAGCGGCGGAAAACAATGAGCAGTTCTTC.

This chain joins TRBV2 and TRBJ1-6; unclear D gene. The germline V and J ends were trimmed by 3 bases and 7 bases, with 13 bases remaining between them. The germline CDR1 and CDR2 sequences are SNHLY and FYNNEI. The CDR3 consists of 15 residues. The CDR3 region has the DNA TGTGCCAGCAGTGATTCTGGTTTTGGGAATTCACCCCTCCACTTT. It encodes CASSDSGFGNSPLHF.

The V call is TRBV3-1, the J call TRBJ1-1; 8 bases align to TRBD1. CDR1 and CDR2 (germline): LGHDT, YNNKEL (reference sequence). V gave up 4 bases and J gave up 5 bases; unmatched junction bases: 9. The CDR3 sequence is 15 residues long. Here the CDR3 reads CASSPFRGRQTEAFF. CDR3 sequence (DNA): TGTGCCAGCAGCCCTTTCAGGGGGCGGCAGACTGAAGCTTTCTTT.

The chain has TRBV20-1 and TRBJ1-3; 8 nucleotides align to TRBD1. V lost 6 bases and J lost 0; bases outside the gene matches: 7. Germline CDR1 reads DFQATT; CDR2 reads SNEGSKA (reference sequence). The CDR3 consists of 15 residues. CDR3 nucleotide sequence: TGCAGTGCCCCTAGGACAGGGAGCTCTGGAAACACCATATATTTT. Its translation: CSAPRTGSSGNTIYF.

This sequence joins TRBV18 and TRBJ2-7; 7 bases fit TRBD1. The length of the CDR3 is 14 residues. Germline V gene lookup returns CDR1 KGHSH and CDR2 LQKENI. The J segment lost 6 bases and the V segment lost 2 bases, leaving 7 bases of the junction unmatched. This CDR3 is CASSPGTERVEQYV. The CDR3 DNA reads as TGTGCCAGCTCACCAGGGACAGAACGGGTCGAGCAGTACGTC.

As concerns this clonotype: A read error may produce the germline difference seen at one junction end. The chain links TRBV6-6 to TRBJ1-1; 9 bases map to TRBD1. This CDR3 is built from 15 residues. Germline loops: CDR1 MNHNY, CDR2 SVGAGI (reference sequence). For the CDR3, the DNA is TGTGCCAGCAGTTACGGGACAGGGTCCACGGGGGAAGCTTTATTT. Translating it yields CASSYGTGSTGEALF.

The chain uses TRBV12-5 and TRBJ2-4; 8 nucleotides agree with TRBD1. Trimming at V came to 0 bases and at J to 0 bases, leaving 4 bases not matched to a gene. The CDR3 is 17 amino acids. CDR1 is LGHNT and CDR2 is FRNRAP in the germline V gene. CDR3 nucleotides: TGTGCTAGTGGTTTGGTCCGACAGGGGCTAGCCAAAAACATTCAGTACTTC. This encodes CASGLVRQGLAKNIQYF.

The rearrangement joins TRBV20-1 to TRBJ2-5, with D perhaps TRBD1 or TRBD2 (6 bases each). Between the trimmed V and J ends, which lost 4 bases and 5 bases, there was a span of 23 bases. Germline V gene data show CDR1 as DFQATT and CDR2 as SNEGSKA (reference sequence). The length of the CDR3 is 16 residues. This CDR3 reads CSAMGGSLGPPETQYF. The DNA for the CDR3 is TGCAGTGCTATGGGGGGCAGTTTAGGGCCCCCGGAGACCCAGTACTTC.

The chain has TRBV5-6 and TRBJ2-3; 10 bases are shared with TRBD2. The CDR3 is made up of 16 amino acids. Trimming cost V 4 bases and J 1 base; bases outside gene matches: 6. Germline V gene sequence: CDR1 SGHDT, CDR2 YYEEEE. DNA for the CDR3: TGTGCCAGCAGCACCCGGACTAGCGGAGGCACAGATACGCAGTATTTT. This sequence encodes CASSTRTSGGTDTQYF. Together with reference TRBV5-6 and TRBJ2-3, the CDR3 gives the full variable domain: DAGVTQSPTHLIKTRGQQVTLRCSPKSGHDTVSWYQQALGQGPQFIFQYYEEEERQRGNFPDRFSGHQFPNYSSELNVNALLLGDSALYLCASSTRTSGGTDTQYFGPGTRLTVL.

DNA for the CDR3: TGTGCCTGGAGTTCAGGGAGTTCCTACAATGAGCAGTTCTTC. This encodes CAWSSGSSYNEQFF. The V and J genes are TRBV30 and TRBJ2-1; D possibly matches TRBD1 or TRBD2 (5 bases each). Germline CDR1 reads GTSNPN; CDR2 reads SVGIG (reference sequence). The CDR3 length is 14 residues. The V and J ends lost 2 bases and 1 base respectively, with 9 bases between them. The full variable domain, rest sourced from reference TRBV30 and TRBJ2-1, is SQTIHQWPATLVQPVGSPLSLECTVEGTSNPNLYWYRQAAGRGLQLLFYSVGIGQISSEVPQNLSASRPQDRQFILSSKKLLLSDSGFYLCAWSSGSSYNEQFFGPGTRLTVL.

The V and J genes are TRBV29-1 and TRBJ1-2, with 10 bases matching TRBD1. Germline CDR1 and CDR2: SQVTM and ANQGSEA. V lost 3 bases, J lost 2 bases, and 3 bases stayed unmatched. This CDR3 has 14 amino acids. DNA for the CDR3: TGCAGCGTTGATGGGACAGGGGTCAACTATGGCTACACCTTC. This encodes CSVDGTGVNYGYTF.